This T cell receptor (beta chain) was profiled in a study of vaccination effects on CD4 cells after COVID-19. Repertoires were generated with immunoSEQ multiplex PCR, while TCRdb's copy carries only in-frame clones and drops some. The sample holds some 68,000 clones; approximately 70% are singletons and the top ten take 4%. Worth noting for this clone: Its antigen remains unidentified.

The CDR3 has 16 amino acids. Trimming removed 7 bases from V and 1 base from J, with 18 bases in between. CDR1 and CDR2 from the germline V gene are SGHRS and YFSETQ. Pools of viral peptides were used by the ViraFEST assay to expand antigen-specific CD4+ T cells ahead of sequencing. With approximately 10 days of culture completed, CD4+ T cells were isolated. Prior SARS-CoV-2 infection was absent in the vaccine recipients, as shown by negative nucleocapsid antibodies. The TCR originated in a human donor who received a COVID-19 vaccine. This chain connects TRBV5-1 to TRBJ1-3; a weak D match, TRBD1 (5 bases). The input for sequencing was CD4+ T cells from PBMCs cultured with HCoV-OC43 spike peptides, taken before COVID-19 vaccination. Subset meaning: HCoV-OC43 spike overlapping peptide pool stimulation. CDR3 DNA sequence: TGCGCCAGCGGCCAAAACCAGGGAGCTTCTGGAAACACCATATATTTT. Residues: CASGQNQGASGNTIYF.